This T cell receptor (beta chain) comes out of a study of low-dose radiotherapy and immunotherapy resistance in tumors. Background on the study: Aspirin was taken orally at 300 mg daily by patients, and this continued for four cycles from cycle 1 day 1.

The CDR3 consists of 15 residues. Germline V gives CDR1 SNHLY, CDR2 FYNNEI. V was shortened by 5 bases and J by 0 bases, with 12 bases between the two germline ends. The time point: after trial treatment. Specified treatment: LDRT plus nivolumab, ipilimumab, low-dose cyclophosphamide and aspirin (RACIN trial). Covering alpha and beta chains, TRAV- and TRBV-specific primers were used for the first-strand cDNA. The authors amplified TCRs for 20 PCR cycles with a constant-region primer and a V-primer adapter. Amplification of isolated mRNA was accomplished via in vitro transcription. TCRdb passed the reads through MiXCR, listing each CDR3 protein once. The sample comprises 40,000 or so distinct CDR3 sequences, about a fifth of which are singletons, and 9.2% rests with the top ten. The table lists this clonotype with many counts.

Here the sequenced sample was PBMCs, taken after low-dose radiotherapy plus immunotherapy. This chain uses TRBV2 with TRBJ2-3, with D unclear. The receptor was isolated from a female donor with ovarian cancer. CDR3 in DNA: TGTGCCAGCAGTCGGCGCACTACTAGCACAGATACGCAGTATTTT. It yields the protein CASSRRTTSTDTQYF.